The 22 T cell receptor beta chains given below trace back to one sample, sequenced in a study of human T cells and chemical hapten exposure. A single record per CDR3 protein comes from TCRdb applying MiXCR to the RACE reads. The data show approximately 80,000 distinct CDR3 sequences, approximately 11% seen once. Time point described: patch test 1, 2 weeks after DPC sensitization. The treatment denotes: therapeutic diphenylcyclopropenone sensitization with weekly scalp DPC. The source material was whole blood, sampled in connection with sensitization to the hapten diphenylcyclopropenone (DPC). The receptors come from a woman aged 45-65 years with alopecia areata. Some clones in this sample may be carry-over from other donors' samples.

This clonotype was found many times. The chain is built from TRBV7-2 and TRBJ1-1; D unclear. V was pared by 5 bases and J by 0 bases, with 7 bases between. The CDR3 runs 13 residues. The germline V gene has CDR1 SGHTA and CDR2 FQGNSA. CDR3: CASSVLLNTEAFF. In nucleotides, the CDR3 is TGTGCCAGCAGCGTACTCCTGAACACTGAAGCTTTCTTT.

The CDR3 coding sequence is TGTGCCAGCAGCTTGGGGACAGGGATGACAGATACGCAGTATTTT. It specifies CASSLGTGMTDTQYF. The V gene is TRBV11-2, the J gene TRBJ2-3, with 9 bases fitting TRBD1. The CDR3 covers 15 residues. Unmatched junction bases numbered 4, after V lost 3 bases and J lost 3 bases. Per the germline V gene, CDR1 is SGHAT and CDR2 is FQNNGV.

The sample holds many counts of this clonotype. The chain has TRBV5-1 and TRBJ1-1, with D maybe TRBD1 (5 bases). The CDR3 consists of 18 residues. The germline V gene encodes CDR1 SGHRS and CDR2 YFSETQ. Trimming removed 1 base from V and 0 bases from J, with 19 bases in between. DNA of the CDR3: TGCGCCAGCAGCTTGCTTTCGGCAGGGACCCCCATGAACACTGAAGCTTTCTTT. It yields the protein CASSLLSAGTPMNTEAFF.

The table lists this clonotype with a few counts. V and J are TRBV2 and TRBJ2-4; D is tentatively TRBD1 or TRBD2 (5 bases each). Trimming took off 9 bases at V and 9 bases at J, with 15 bases between the two ends. The CDR3 consists of 12 residues. Germline V lookup: CDR1 SNHLY, CDR2 FYNNEI. The CDR3 DNA follows: TGTGCCAGTCTTCTAGCTGGGGGCATTCAGTACTTC. As protein: CASLLAGGIQYF.

At least ten counts were recorded for this clonotype. V gene TRBV7-3 combines with J gene TRBJ2-3; no definite D call. Deletions cut 1 base from V and 3 bases from J, with 8 bases between. Germline-derived CDR1 and CDR2 are SGHTA and FQGTGA. The CDR3 loop spans 14 amino acids. CDR3 coding DNA: TGTGCCAGCAGCTTAAACCCTGGGACAGATACGCAGTATTTT. Protein sequence: CASSLNPGTDTQYF.

The table lists this clonotype with a few counts. The rearrangement joins TRBV4-2 to TRBJ1-4; D unresolved. Trimming took off 3 bases at V and 6 bases at J, with 20 bases between the two ends. The CDR3 is 17 residues long. Germline values: CDR1 LGHNA, CDR2 YNFKEQ. The CDR3 region is CASSHAMKGAFHEKLFF. Written as DNA, the CDR3 is TGTGCCAGCAGCCACGCTATGAAGGGCGCGTTTCATGAAAAACTGTTTTTT.

The rearrangement uses TRBV7-9 and TRBJ1-6, with D hard to call. V lost 5 bases and J lost 9, with 14 bases in between. Looked up from germline, CDR1 is SEHNR and CDR2 is FQNEAQ (reference sequence). The length of the CDR3 is 14 residues. The CDR3 here is CASSLLVGISPLHF. The CDR3 DNA reads as TGTGCCAGCAGCCTATTAGTCGGTATTTCACCCCTCCACTTT.

V gene TRBV28 combines with J gene TRBJ2-7; the match to TRBD2 covers 8 bases. The CDR3 has 15 amino acids. The germline gives CDR1 MDHEN, CDR2 SYDVKM. V was pared by 6 bases and J by 0 bases, with 7 bases of the junction left unmatched. The CDR3 is CASRTAGGGSYEQYF. The CDR3 nucleotides are TGTGCCAGCAGGACCGCCGGGGGGGGCTCCTACGAGCAGTACTTC.

The CDR3 DNA reads as TGTGCCATCAGTGAGTCCCTAGCGCCGAGCACAGATACGCAGTATTTT. Translated: CAISESLAPSTDTQYF. V is TRBV10-3 and J is TRBJ2-3; D perhaps matches TRBD2 (6 bases). CDR3 length equals 16 residues. CDR1 ENHRY and CDR2 SYGVKD come from the germline V gene. Trimming cost V 0 bases and J 0 bases, with 10 bases left between them.

This chain uses TRBV28 with TRBJ2-4; 8 bases are a match to TRBD2. Germline values: CDR1 MDHEN, CDR2 SYDVKM. This CDR3 comprises 16 residues. The V gene end was trimmed by 5 bases and the J gene end by 7 bases; junction bases not matched to a gene: 13. This CDR3 is CASSILMPGGRNIQYF. The CDR3 nucleotides read TGTGCCAGCAGTATACTGATGCCGGGAGGGAGGAACATTCAGTACTTC.

This chain connects TRBV11-2 to TRBJ2-7, with TRBD2 identical over 11 bases. There are 14 residues in the CDR3. V was pared by 4 bases and J by 4 bases, with 3 bases of the junction left unmatched. Germline V gene lookup returns CDR1 SGHAT and CDR2 FQNNGV. CDR3 coding DNA: TGTGCCAGCAGCTCGGGACTAGCGGCGTACGAGCAGTACTTC. Residues: CASSSGLAAYEQYF. The full variable domain, rest sourced from reference TRBV11-2 and TRBJ2-7, is EAGVAQSPRYKIIEKRQSVAFWCNPISGHATLYWYQQILGQGPKLLIQFQNNGVVDDSQLPKDRFSAERLKGVDSTLKIQPAKLEDSAVYLCASSSGLAAYEQYFGPGTRLTVT.

The chain has TRBV2 and TRBJ1-5, with D hard to call. The CDR3 runs to 16 residues. In germline, CDR1 is SNHLY, CDR2 FYNNEI. The ends were cut back, 4 bases at V and 1 base at J, with 14 bases in the middle. Here the CDR3 reads CASSATGQLSNQPQHF. The CDR3 DNA reads as TGTGCCAGCAGTGCAACCGGGCAGTTAAGCAATCAGCCCCAGCATTTT.

The chain recombines TRBV19 with TRBJ2-7; tentative D call: TRBD1 (6 bases). In germline, CDR1 is LNHDA, CDR2 SQIVND (reference sequence). V lost 5 bases to trimming and J lost 2 bases, with 13 bases between them. The CDR3 length is 14 residues. The CDR3 coding sequence is TGTGCCAGTAGTGCGACAGGTGCCACCTACGAGCAGTACTTC. This gives the protein CASSATGATYEQYF.

This clonotype occurred a few times. This rearrangement joins TRBV7-3 to TRBJ1-1; TRBD1 matches 7 bases. Germline CDR1 and CDR2: SGHTA and FQGTGA. V was clipped by 5 bases and J by 7 bases; unmatched bases: 4. CDR3 length equals 12 residues. CDR3 DNA: TGTGCCAGCAGCCTAAACAGGGGTGAAGCTTTCTTT. Residues: CASSLNRGEAFF.

About this clonotype: This likely comes from a read error, as the CDR3 has no conserved phenylalanine or tryptophan at its end. This chain joins TRBV20-1 and TRBJ1-1; D gene ambiguous. V lost 0 bases and J lost 0, with 14 bases in between. Germline CDR1 reads DFQATT; CDR2 reads SNEGSKA (reference sequence). This CDR3 comprises 16 residues. The chain's CDR3 is CSARDMSVLMNTEAFL. The CDR3 DNA reads as TGCAGTGCTAGAGACATGTCGGTACTCATGAACACTGAAGCTTTCCTT.

This clonotype was seen just once. The chain has TRBV9 and TRBJ1-1, with 7 positions matching TRBD1. Losses at the gene ends were 5 bases for V and 0 bases for J; bases not matched to a gene: 7. CDR1 and CDR2 (germline): SGDLS, YYNGEE. The CDR3 covers 15 residues. In DNA form, the CDR3 reads TGTGCCAGCAGTCGGGAGGGGGCAATGAACACTGAAGCTTTCTTT. This sequence encodes CASSREGAMNTEAFF.

This clonotype was detected only a few times. The V gene is TRBV21-1, the J gene TRBJ2-6; the DNA was not compared with TRBD1, the D call given in the table. TRBV21-1 is tagged as a pseudogene. The CDR3 sequence is 16 residues long. The CDR3, as DNA: TGTGCCGAAAAAGGGGCAGGTAACTCTGGGGCCAACGTCCTGACTTTC. This encodes CAEKGAGNSGANVLTF.

This clonotype was recorded many times. The J gene is TRBJ1-1, the V gene TRBV18, with 10 positions matching TRBD1. The CDR3 contains 17 residues. Per the germline V gene, CDR1 is KGHSH and CDR2 is LQKENI. The V segment lost 3 bases and the J segment 4 bases; nucleotides outside the gene matches: 11. DNA of the CDR3: TGTGCCAGCTCACCCATCCACCGCCGGGACAGGGGCACTGAAGCTTTCTTT. This encodes CASSPIHRRDRGTEAFF.

This clonotype was seen a few times. This rearrangement joins TRBV12-3 or TRBV12-4 to TRBJ2-7, with D maybe TRBD1 (6 bases). The CDR3 runs 12 residues. The germline V and J ends were trimmed by 8 bases and 12 bases, with 20 bases remaining between them. The CDR3 DNA reads as TGTGCCAGCGCCCCCGACAGGTCTACCTTGTACTTC. Protein product: CASAPDRSTLYF.

The chain employs TRBV7-2 and TRBJ2-7, with TRBD2 matching 7 bases. Germline V gives CDR1 SGHTA, CDR2 FQGNSA. CDR3 length: 14 amino acids. The J segment lost 3 bases and the V segment lost 5 bases, leaving 7 bases of the junction unmatched. The DNA of the CDR3 is TGTGCCAGCAGCCAACTCACGGGGGGCTACGAGCAGTACTTC. Its protein is CASSQLTGGYEQYF.

The genes are TRBV12-3 or TRBV12-4 and TRBJ1-2; D gene ambiguous. The CDR3 runs to 12 residues. The V end was cut by 1 base, the J end by 4 bases, with 4 bases between. This chain's CDR3 is CASSLGSYGYTF. The DNA for the CDR3 is TGTGCCAGCAGTTTAGGGTCCTATGGCTACACCTTC.

CDR3 residues: CASSTSTSVPPTDTQYF. The CDR3 nucleotides read TGCGCCAGCAGCACGTCCACTAGCGTTCCCCCCACAGATACGCAGTATTTT. The genes are TRBV5-1 and TRBJ2-3; TRBD2 matches 7 bases. This CDR3 has 17 amino acids. V trimming: 4 bases; J trimming: 2 bases; junction bases outside the gene matches: 13. CDR1 is SGHRS and CDR2 is YFSETQ in the germline V gene.